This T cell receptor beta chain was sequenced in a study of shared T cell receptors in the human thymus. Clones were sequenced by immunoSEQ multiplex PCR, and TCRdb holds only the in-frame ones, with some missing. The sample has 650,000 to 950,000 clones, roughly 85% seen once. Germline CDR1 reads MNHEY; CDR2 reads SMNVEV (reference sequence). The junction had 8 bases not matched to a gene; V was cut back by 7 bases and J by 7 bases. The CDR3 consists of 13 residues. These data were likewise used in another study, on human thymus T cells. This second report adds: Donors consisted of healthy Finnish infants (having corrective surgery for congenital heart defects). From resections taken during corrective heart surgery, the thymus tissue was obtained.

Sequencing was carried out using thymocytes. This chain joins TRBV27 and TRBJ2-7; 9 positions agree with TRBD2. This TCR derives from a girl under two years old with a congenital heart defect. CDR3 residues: CASKSGGWGEQYF. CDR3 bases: TGTGCCAGCAAAAGCGGGGGGTGGGGGGAGCAGTACTTC.